This T cell receptor beta chain emerged from a study of siplizumab effects on memory and regulatory T cells. Broader study findings: Naive T cells looked more diverse than memory cells and looked like major alloresponse contributors. Researchers did not confirm the suppressive function of proliferating Tregs from siplizumab cultures. The study found that mappable alloreactive CD4+ clones averaged about 70% Treg-derived with siplizumab and roughly 27% in controls.

Worth noting for this clone: The target antigen is unknown.

Germline values: CDR1 MNHEY, CDR2 SMNVEV (reference sequence). This CDR3 contains 16 residues. Some 94,000 TCR templates underwent assay in every sample. The assay was immunoSEQ multiplex PCR, and TCRdb's table has in-frame clones only and misses some. The profile covers about 120,000 clones, with around 94% appearing a single time and roughly 1.7% taken by the ten largest. This sequence originates from a human donor in good health. The V call is TRBV27, the J call TRBJ2-5; 9 bases are a match to TRBD1. The J call could be wrong; TRBJ2-7 is a better fit for the DNA end. Sequencing was done on a sample of non-Treg CD4+ T cells sorted from blood. The CDR3 DNA follows: TGTGCCAGCAGCTCGGGACAGGGTAGGGGATCCTACGAGCAGTACTTC. Amino acid sequence: CASSSGQGRGSYEQYF.